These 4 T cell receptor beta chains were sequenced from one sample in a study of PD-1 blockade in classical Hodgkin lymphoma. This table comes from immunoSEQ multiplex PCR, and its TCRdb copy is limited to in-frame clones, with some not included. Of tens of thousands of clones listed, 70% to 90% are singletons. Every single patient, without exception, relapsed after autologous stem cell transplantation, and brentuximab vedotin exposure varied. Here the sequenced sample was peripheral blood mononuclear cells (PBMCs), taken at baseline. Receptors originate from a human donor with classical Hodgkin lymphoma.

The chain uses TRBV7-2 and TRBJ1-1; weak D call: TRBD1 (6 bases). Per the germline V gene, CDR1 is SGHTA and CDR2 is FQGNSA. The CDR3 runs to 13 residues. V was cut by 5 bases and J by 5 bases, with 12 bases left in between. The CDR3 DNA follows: TGTGCCAGCAGCGGACCAGGGGAAACTGAAGCTTTCTTT. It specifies CASSGPGETEAFF.

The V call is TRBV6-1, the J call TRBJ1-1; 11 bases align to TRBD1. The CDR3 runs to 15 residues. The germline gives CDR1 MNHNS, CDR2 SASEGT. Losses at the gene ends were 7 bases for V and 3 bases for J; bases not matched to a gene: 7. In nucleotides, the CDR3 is TGTGCCAGCAAAAAAGGGGGACAGGGGGACACTGAAGCTTTCTTT. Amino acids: CASKKGGQGDTEAFF.

The CDR3 coding sequence is TGTGCCAGCAGCTCAGGGGTACTAGATACGCAGTATTTT. Its protein is CASSSGVLDTQYF. The chain links TRBV7-3 to TRBJ2-3, with a tentative D call TRBD1 (6 bases). Germline assignment: CDR1 SGHTA and CDR2 FQGTGA. Trimming removed 4 bases at V and 5 bases at J, with 10 bases between. The CDR3 sequence is 13 residues long. Full variable domain (rest looked up from reference TRBV7-3 and TRBJ2-3): GAGVSQTPSNKVTEKGKYVELRCDPISGHTALYWYRQSLGQGPEFLIYFQGTGAADDSGLPNDRFFAVRPEGSVSTLKIQRTERGDSAVYLCASSSGVLDTQYFGPGTRLTVL.

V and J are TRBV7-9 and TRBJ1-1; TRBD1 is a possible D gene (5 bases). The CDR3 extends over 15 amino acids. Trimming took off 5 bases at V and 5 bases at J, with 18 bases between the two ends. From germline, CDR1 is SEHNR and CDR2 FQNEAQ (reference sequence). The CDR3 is CASSDHPNGGTEAFF. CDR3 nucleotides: TGTGCCAGCAGCGACCACCCAAATGGGGGTACTGAAGCTTTCTTT.